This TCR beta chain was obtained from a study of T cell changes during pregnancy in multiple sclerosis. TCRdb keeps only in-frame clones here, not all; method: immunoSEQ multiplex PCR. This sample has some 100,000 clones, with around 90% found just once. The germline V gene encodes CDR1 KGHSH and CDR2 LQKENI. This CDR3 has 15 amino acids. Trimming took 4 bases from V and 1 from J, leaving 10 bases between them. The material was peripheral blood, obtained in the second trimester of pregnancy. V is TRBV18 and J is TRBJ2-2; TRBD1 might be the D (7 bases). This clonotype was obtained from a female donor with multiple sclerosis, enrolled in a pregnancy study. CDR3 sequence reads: CASSRRGQNTGELFF. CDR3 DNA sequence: TGTGCCAGCTCACGGAGGGGGCAGAACACCGGGGAGCTGTTTTTT.